One and the same sample provided the 7 T cell receptor beta chains below, sequenced in a study of blood T cell repertoires in COVID-19. Generated by immunoSEQ multiplex PCR, the TCRdb table keeps only in-frame clones and is missing some. The sample has 200,000 or so clones, roughly four fifths seen once. What was sequenced was peripheral blood. These receptors all come from an older woman with acute or convalescent COVID-19.

The chain carries TRBV21-1 and TRBJ2-7; TRBD1 reflects the table's D call only, with no check against the DNA. TRBV21-1 is a pseudogene segment. CDR3 size: 15 residues. CDR3 in amino acids: CASSKGTGDPYEQYF. DNA of the CDR3: TGTGCCAGCAGCAAAGGGACAGGCGACCCCTACGAGCAGTACTTC.

The V call is TRBV11-2, the J call TRBJ1-4; 8 bases agree with TRBD1. Germline V gene data show CDR1 as SGHAT and CDR2 as FQNNGV. J gave up 9 bases and V 1 base, and 7 bases lay outside the gene matches. This CDR3 comprises 15 residues. CDR3 nucleotides: TGTGCCAGCAGCTTAGTCCTGGGACAGGCTAAAAAACTGTTTTTT. Its protein product is CASSLVLGQAKKLFF.

The chain employs TRBV19 and TRBJ1-5, with TRBD1 as a possible D gene (6 bases). CDR1 is LNHDA and CDR2 is SQIVND in the germline V gene (reference sequence). The CDR3 extends over 14 amino acids. V was pared by 6 bases and J by 7 bases, with 16 bases between. The DNA of the CDR3 is TGTGCCAGTAGAGCGGACAGCCCGCAACAGCCCCAGCATTTT. Its protein is CASRADSPQQPQHF.

V is TRBV5-1 and J is TRBJ2-5; TRBD2 is a possible D gene (5 bases). V was cut by 4 bases and J by 2 bases, with 6 bases left in between. Germline V gene sequence: CDR1 SGHRS, CDR2 YFSETQ. The CDR3 contains 12 residues. The CDR3 protein is CASSRGQETQYF. Written as DNA, the CDR3 is TGCGCCAGCAGCCGGGGTCAAGAGACCCAGTACTTC. Together with reference TRBV5-1 and TRBJ2-5, the CDR3 gives the full variable domain: KAGVTQTPRYLIKTRGQQVTLSCSPISGHRSVSWYQQTPGQGLQFLFEYFSETQRNKGNFPGRFSGRQFSNSRSEMNVSTLELGDSALYLCASSRGQETQYFGPGTRLLVL.

The chain has TRBV4-3 and TRBJ2-7, with TRBD1 matching over 9 bases. Germline V gives CDR1 LGHNA, CDR2 YSLEER. The CDR3 covers 15 residues. The V segment lost 2 bases and the J segment 5 bases; nucleotides outside the gene matches: 7. This chain's CDR3 is CASSQTGTGFHEQYF. The CDR3 DNA follows: TGCGCCAGCAGCCAAACCGGGACAGGGTTCCACGAGCAGTACTTC.

The CDR3 is CASSAGGVNTEAFF. In DNA form, the CDR3 reads TGTGCCAGCAGCGCCGGGGGGGTGAACACTGAAGCTTTCTTT. J is TRBJ1-1 and V is TRBV7-9, with D tentatively TRBD1 (5 bases). V lost 5 bases and J 0 bases, leaving 10 bases between the germline ends. The V gene's germline CDR1 is SEHNR and CDR2 FQNEAQ (reference sequence). This CDR3 region has 14 residues.

The chain is built from TRBV4-2 and TRBJ2-1; 8 bases are shared with TRBD2. Germline CDR1 is LGHNA and CDR2 is YNFKEQ. V lost 0 bases, J lost 7 bases, and 8 bases stayed unmatched. This CDR3 is built from 16 residues. The chain's CDR3 is CASSQDLTGGRNEQFF. CDR3 DNA: TGTGCCAGCAGCCAAGATCTGACGGGGGGGCGGAATGAGCAGTTCTTC.